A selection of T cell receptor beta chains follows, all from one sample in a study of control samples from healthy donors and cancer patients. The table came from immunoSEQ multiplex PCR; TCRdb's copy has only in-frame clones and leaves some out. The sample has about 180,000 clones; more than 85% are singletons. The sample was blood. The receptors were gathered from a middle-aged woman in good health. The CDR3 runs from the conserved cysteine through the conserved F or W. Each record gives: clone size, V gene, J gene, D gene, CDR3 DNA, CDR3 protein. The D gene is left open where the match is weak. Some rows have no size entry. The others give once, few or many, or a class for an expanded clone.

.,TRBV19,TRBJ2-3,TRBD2,TGTGCCAGTAGCTTAAAACCTACTAGCGGCGTGGGAGATACGCAGTATTTT,CASSLKPTSGVGDTQYF
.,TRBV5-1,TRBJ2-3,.,TGCGCCAGCAGCTTGGCCCAGACCACAGATACGCAGTATTTT,CASSLAQTTDTQYF
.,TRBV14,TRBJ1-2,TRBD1,TGTGCCAGCAGCCAAGAAGGCGACAGGGACCCAGCTCATGGCTACACCTTC,CASSQEGDRDPAHGYTF
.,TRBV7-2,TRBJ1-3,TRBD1,TGTGCCAGCAGCTACCGGGACAGGGGGATCGGAAACACCATATATTTT,CASSYRDRGIGNTIYF
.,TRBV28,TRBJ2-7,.,TGTGCCAGCAGTTTTTCAGGGAGGCATGGGACCTACGAGCAGTACTTC,CASSFSGRHGTYEQYF
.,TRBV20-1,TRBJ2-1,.,TGCAGTGCTCCAGCGGATGCAGAGCAGTTCTTC,CSAPADAEQFF
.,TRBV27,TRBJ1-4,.,TGTGCCAGCAGCAGCCTGGCCTTCAATGAAAAACTGTTTTTT,CASSSLAFNEKLFF
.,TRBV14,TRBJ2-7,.,TGTGCCAGCAGCCTCCTCGGCTACGAGCAGTACTTC,CASSLLGYEQYF
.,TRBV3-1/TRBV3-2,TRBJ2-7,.,TGTGCCAGCAGCCATTTAAGCGAGCAGTACTTC,CASSHLSEQYF
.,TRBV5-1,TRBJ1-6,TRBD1,TGCGCCAGCAGCTCCAGGGGGCAATCTTCACCCCTCCACTTT,CASSSRGQSSPLHF
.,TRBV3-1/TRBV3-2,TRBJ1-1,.,TGTGCCAGCAGCCAAGGTTGGACTGAAGCTTTCTTT,CASSQGWTEAFF
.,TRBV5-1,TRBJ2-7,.,TGCGCCAGCAGCTTGCGTTGGACTACAGGGCGGGACGAGCAGTACTTC,CASSLRWTTGRDEQYF
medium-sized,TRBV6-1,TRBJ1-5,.,TGTGCCAGCAGTGAAGCGCTGGTGCGCCTTAGCAATCAGCCCCAGCATTTT,CASSEALVRLSNQPQHF
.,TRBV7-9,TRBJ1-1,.,TGTGCCAGCAGTCGAGGAGAGGACACTGAAGCTTTCTTT,CASSRGEDTEAFF
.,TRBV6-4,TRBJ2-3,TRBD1,TGTGCCAGCAGTGACGGGACAGGGAGCACAGATACGCAGTATTTT,CASSDGTGSTDTQYF
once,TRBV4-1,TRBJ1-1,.,TGCGCCAGCAGCCAAGACAGGGAGGCGAACACTGAAGCTTTCTTT,CASSQDREANTEAFF
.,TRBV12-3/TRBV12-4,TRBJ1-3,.,TGTGCCAGCAGCTCGGAACACGGAAACACCATATATTTT,CASSSEHGNTIYF
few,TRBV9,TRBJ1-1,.,TGTGCCAGCAGCGTACAGGGAACTAACACTGAAGCTTTCTTT,CASSVQGTNTEAFF
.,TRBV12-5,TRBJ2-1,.,TGTGCTAGTGGTCCCCTAATCGGGGGTAGCTCCTACAATGAGCAGTTCTTC,CASGPLIGGSSYNEQFF
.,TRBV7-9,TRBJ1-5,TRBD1,TGTGCCAGCAGTCCACAGGGGGCTGGTCAGCCCCAGCATTTT,CASSPQGAGQPQHF
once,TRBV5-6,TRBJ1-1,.,TGTGCCAGCAGTAGGACAGCCGAGGTAGCTTTCTTT,CASSRTAEVAFF
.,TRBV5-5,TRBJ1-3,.,TGTGCCAGCAGCTTGGTAGGGACTGGAAACACCATATATTTT,CASSLVGTGNTIYF
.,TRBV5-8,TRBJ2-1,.,TGTGCCAGCAGGGGTACGGGGCAATGGAACAATGAGCAGTTCTTC,CASRGTGQWNNEQFF
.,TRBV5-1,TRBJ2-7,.,TGCGCCAGCAGCCCTGGAGCCGACTACGAGCAGTACTTC,CASSPGADYEQYF
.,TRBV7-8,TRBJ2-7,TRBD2,TGTGCCAGCAGCTACTCCTTCAGCGGGGGGGCCACCTACGAGCAGTACTTC,CASSYSFSGGATYEQYF
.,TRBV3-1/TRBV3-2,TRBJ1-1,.,TGTGCCAGCAGCCCGGCGCAGATGAACACTGAAGCTTTCTTT,CASSPAQMNTEAFF
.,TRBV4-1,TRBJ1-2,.,TGCGCCAGCAGCCAAGAGGCAGGGGCAGATGGCTACACCTTC,CASSQEAGADGYTF
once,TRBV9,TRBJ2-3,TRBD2,TGTGCCAGCAGCGTAGTTGCGGGGGGGCGGGATACGCAGTATTTT,CASSVVAGGRDTQYF